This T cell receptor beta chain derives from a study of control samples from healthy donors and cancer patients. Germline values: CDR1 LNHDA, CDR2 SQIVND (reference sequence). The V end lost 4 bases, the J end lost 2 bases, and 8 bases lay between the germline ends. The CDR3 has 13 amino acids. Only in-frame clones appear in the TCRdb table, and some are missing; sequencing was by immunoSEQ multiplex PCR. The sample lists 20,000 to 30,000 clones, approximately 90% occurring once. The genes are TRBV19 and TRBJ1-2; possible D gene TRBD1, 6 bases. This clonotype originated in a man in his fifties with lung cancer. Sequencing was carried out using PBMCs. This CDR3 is CASSRTENYGYTF. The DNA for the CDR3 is TGTGCCAGTAGTAGGACAGAAAACTATGGCTACACCTTC.